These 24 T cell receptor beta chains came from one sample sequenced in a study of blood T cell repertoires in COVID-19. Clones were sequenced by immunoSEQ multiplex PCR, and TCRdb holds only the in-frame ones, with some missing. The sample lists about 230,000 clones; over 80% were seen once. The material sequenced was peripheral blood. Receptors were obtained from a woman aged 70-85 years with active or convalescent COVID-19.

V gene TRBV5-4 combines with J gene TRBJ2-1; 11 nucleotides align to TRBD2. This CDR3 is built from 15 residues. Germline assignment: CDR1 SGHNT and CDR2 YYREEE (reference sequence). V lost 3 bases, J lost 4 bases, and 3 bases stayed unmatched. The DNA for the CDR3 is TGTGCCAGCAGCTCGGGACTAGCGGTGTACAATGAGCAGTTCTTC. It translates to CASSSGLAVYNEQFF.

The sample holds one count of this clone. CDR3 sequence reads: CASSPESEKLFF. DNA of the CDR3: TGTGCCAGCTCACCGGAGAGCGAAAAACTGTTTTTT. This chain connects TRBV18 to TRBJ1-4; no clear D. V lost 3 bases and J lost 8, with 7 bases in between. Germline CDR1 KGHSH, CDR2 LQKENI. The CDR3 covers 12 residues.

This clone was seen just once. Written as DNA, the CDR3 is TGTGCCAGTAGTACCACAGGGGGCCCAATGAACACTGAAGCTTTCTTT. Translation gives CASSTTGGPMNTEAFF. This rearrangement joins TRBV19 to TRBJ1-1; 9 bases align to TRBD1. The ends lost 4 bases at V and 0 bases at J; junction bases unmatched: 6. From germline, CDR1 is LNHDA and CDR2 SQIVND (reference sequence). The CDR3 loop spans 16 amino acids.

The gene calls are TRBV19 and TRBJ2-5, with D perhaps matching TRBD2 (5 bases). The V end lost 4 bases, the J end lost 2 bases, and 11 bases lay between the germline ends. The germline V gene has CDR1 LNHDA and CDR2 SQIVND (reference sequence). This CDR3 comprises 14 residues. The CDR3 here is CASSNLAFQETQYF. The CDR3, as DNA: TGTGCCAGTAGTAATTTAGCGTTTCAAGAGACCCAGTACTTC.

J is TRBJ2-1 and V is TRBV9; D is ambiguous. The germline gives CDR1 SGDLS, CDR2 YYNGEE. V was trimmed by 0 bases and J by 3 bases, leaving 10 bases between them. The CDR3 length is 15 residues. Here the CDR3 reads CASSVEVALYNEQFF. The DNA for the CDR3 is TGTGCCAGCAGCGTAGAGGTAGCCCTCTACAATGAGCAGTTCTTC.

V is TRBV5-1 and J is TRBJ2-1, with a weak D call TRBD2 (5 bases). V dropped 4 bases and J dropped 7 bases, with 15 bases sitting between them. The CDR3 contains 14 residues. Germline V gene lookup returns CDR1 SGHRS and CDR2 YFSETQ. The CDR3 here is CASSRSDWWNEQFF. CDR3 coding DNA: TGCGCCAGCAGCAGATCGGACTGGTGGAATGAGCAGTTCTTC.

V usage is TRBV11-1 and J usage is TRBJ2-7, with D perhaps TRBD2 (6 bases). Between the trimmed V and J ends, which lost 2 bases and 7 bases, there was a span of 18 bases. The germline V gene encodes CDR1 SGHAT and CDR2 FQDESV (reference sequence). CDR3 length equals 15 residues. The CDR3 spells CASSLQGGDVEEQYF. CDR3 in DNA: TGTGCCAGCAGCTTACAAGGAGGGGACGTAGAAGAGCAGTACTTC.

The CDR3 nucleotides are TGCGCCAGCAGTCAAGGAGAACAGGTTAATGAAAAACTGTTTTTT. It translates to CASSQGEQVNEKLFF. This chain links TRBV23-1 with TRBJ1-4; tentatively, D is TRBD1 (5 bases). TRBV23-1 is treated as an ORF (open reading frame) with a function not yet certain. The germline V and J ends were trimmed by 2 bases and 4 bases, with 11 bases remaining between them. The CDR3 consists of 15 residues.

The CDR3 is CASSLTRNTEAFF. In nucleotides, the CDR3 is TGTGCCAGCAGCTTAACCAGGAACACTGAAGCTTTCTTT. This chain uses TRBV13 with TRBJ1-1, with no clear D. The CDR3 spans 13 residues. The germline V gene encodes CDR1 PRHDT and CDR2 FYEKMQ (reference sequence). V lost 2 bases and J 1 base, leaving 5 bases between the germline ends.

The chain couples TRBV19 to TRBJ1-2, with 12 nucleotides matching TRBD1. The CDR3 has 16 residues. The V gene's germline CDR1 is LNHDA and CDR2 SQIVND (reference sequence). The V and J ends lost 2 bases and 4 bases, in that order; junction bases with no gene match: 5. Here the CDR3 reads CASSIPGQGASYGYTF. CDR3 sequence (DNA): TGTGCCAGTAGTATACCGGGACAGGGGGCCAGCTATGGCTACACCTTC.

In DNA, the CDR3 is TGTGCCAGCAGCTTATTCGAGGGAACTGAAGCTTTCTTT. As protein: CASSLFEGTEAFF. This chain links TRBV11-3 with TRBJ1-1; D ambiguous. This CDR3 is built from 13 residues. Germline V CDR1 and CDR2: SGHNT, YENEEA. V was shortened by 2 bases and J by 5 bases, with 9 bases between the two germline ends.

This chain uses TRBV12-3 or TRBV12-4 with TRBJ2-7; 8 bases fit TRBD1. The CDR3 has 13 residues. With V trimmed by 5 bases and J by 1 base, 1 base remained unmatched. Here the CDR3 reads CASSQGASYEQYF. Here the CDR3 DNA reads TGTGCCAGCAGTCAGGGGGCGTCCTACGAGCAGTACTTC.

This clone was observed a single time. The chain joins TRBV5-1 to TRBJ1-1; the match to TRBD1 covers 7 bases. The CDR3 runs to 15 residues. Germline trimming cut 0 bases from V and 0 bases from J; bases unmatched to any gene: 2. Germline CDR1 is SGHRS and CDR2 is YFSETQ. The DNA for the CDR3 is TGCGCCAGCAGCTTGGGTGGGACAGTGAACACTGAAGCTTTCTTT. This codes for CASSLGGTVNTEAFF. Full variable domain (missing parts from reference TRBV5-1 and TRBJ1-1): KAGVTQTPRYLIKTRGQQVTLSCSPISGHRSVSWYQQTPGQGLQFLFEYFSETQRNKGNFPGRFSGRQFSNSRSEMNVSTLELGDSALYLCASSLGGTVNTEAFFGQGTRLTVV.

The CDR3 DNA sequence: TGTGCCAGCAGCACTTCGACTCGTTTGACTGGCTACACCTTC. This gives the protein CASSTSTRLTGYTF. The chain recombines TRBV7-9 with TRBJ1-2; unclear D gene. Germline V gene data show CDR1 as SEHNR and CDR2 as FQNEAQ (reference sequence). This CDR3 is 14 amino acids long. Trimming stripped 5 bases from V and 7 bases from J, with 17 bases between.

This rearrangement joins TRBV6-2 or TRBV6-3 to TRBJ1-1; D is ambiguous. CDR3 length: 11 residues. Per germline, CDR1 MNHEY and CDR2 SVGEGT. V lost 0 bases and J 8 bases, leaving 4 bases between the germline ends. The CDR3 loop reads CASSYSQEAFF. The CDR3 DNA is TGTGCCAGCAGTTACTCGCAGGAAGCTTTCTTT.

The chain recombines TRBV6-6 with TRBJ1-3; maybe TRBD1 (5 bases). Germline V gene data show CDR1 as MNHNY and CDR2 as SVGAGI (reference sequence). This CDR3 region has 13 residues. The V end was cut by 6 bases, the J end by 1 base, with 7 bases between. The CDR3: CASRTVSGNTIYF. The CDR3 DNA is TGTGCCAGCAGGACAGTGTCTGGAAACACCATATATTTT.

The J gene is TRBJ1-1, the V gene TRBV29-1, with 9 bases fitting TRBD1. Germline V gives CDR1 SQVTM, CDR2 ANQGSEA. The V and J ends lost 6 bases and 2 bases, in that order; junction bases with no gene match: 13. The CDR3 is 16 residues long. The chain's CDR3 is CSVPRGPGQGNTEAFF. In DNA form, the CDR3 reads TGCAGCGTCCCGAGGGGACCGGGACAGGGCAACACTGAAGCTTTCTTT.

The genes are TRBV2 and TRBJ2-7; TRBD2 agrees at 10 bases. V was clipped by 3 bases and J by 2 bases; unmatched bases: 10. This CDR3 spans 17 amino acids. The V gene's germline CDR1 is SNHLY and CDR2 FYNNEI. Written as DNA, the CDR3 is TGTGCCAGCAGTGATGGTAGCGGGAGGATTAGGGCCTACGAGCAGTACTTC. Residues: CASSDGSGRIRAYEQYF.

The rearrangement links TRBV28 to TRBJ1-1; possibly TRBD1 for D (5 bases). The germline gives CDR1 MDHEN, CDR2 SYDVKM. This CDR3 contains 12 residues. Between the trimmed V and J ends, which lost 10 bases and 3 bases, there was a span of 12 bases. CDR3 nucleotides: TGTGCCATCCATGACAGACACACTGAAGCTTTCTTT. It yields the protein CAIHDRHTEAFF.

The CDR3 DNA follows: TGTGCCTGGAAAGGCCTAGCGGGGCAAGAGACCCAGTACTTC. Translation: CAWKGLAGQETQYF. This sequence joins TRBV30 and TRBJ2-5, with 9 bases matching TRBD2. Germline CDR1 is GTSNPN and CDR2 is SVGIG (reference sequence). The CDR3 sequence is 14 residues long. The V and J ends lost 4 bases and 2 bases, in that order; junction bases with no gene match: 5.

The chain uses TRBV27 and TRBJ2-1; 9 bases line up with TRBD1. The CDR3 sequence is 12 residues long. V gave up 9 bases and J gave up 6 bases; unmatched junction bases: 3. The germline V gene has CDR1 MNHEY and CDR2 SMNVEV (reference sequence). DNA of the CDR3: TGTGCCAGATGGACAGGGGTCAATGAGCAGTTCTTC. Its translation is CARWTGVNEQFF.

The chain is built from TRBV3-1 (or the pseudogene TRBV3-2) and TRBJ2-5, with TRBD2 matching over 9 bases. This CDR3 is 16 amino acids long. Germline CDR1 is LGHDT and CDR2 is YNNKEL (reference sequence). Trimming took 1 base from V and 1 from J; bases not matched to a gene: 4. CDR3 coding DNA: TGTGCCAGCAGCCAAGGTAGCGGGGGTTTCCAAGAGACCCAGTACTTC. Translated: CASSQGSGGFQETQYF.

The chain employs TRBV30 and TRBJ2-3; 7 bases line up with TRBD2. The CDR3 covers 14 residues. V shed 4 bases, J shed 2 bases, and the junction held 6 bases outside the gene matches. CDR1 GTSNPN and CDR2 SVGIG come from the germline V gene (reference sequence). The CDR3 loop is CAWTWGGTTDTQYF. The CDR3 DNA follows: TGTGCCTGGACCTGGGGGGGAACCACAGATACGCAGTATTTT. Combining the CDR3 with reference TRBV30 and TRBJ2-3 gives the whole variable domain SQTIHQWPATLVQPVGSPLSLECTVEGTSNPNLYWYRQAAGRGLQLLFYSVGIGQISSEVPQNLSASRPQDRQFILSSKKLLLSDSGFYLCAWTWGGTTDTQYFGPGTRLTVL.

For the CDR3, the DNA is TGCGCCAGCAGCCTACAGGTATCGAACACCGGGGAGCTGTTTTTT. Translated: CASSLQVSNTGELFF. The chain carries TRBV5-1 and TRBJ2-2; tentative D call: TRBD1 (5 bases). The CDR3 contains 15 residues. From germline, CDR1 is SGHRS and CDR2 YFSETQ. Trimming took 4 bases from V and 0 from J, leaving 10 bases between them.